The 5 T cell receptor beta chains presented below share a single source sample, sequenced in a study of spatial heterogeneity in lung cancer. Each CDR3 protein gets one entry after TCRdb re-called the 5' RACE reads with MiXCR. The profile shows tens of thousands of distinct CDR3 sequences, approximately 12% of them singletons. The time point: sample taken at primary tumor resection. Unsorted whole RNA of tumor, nontumor lung or frozen PBMC was sequenced. The starting material was PBMCs, obtained at surgery. The source is a male donor with early-stage non-small cell lung cancer.

This clonotype has just a few counts. This rearrangement joins TRBV28 to TRBJ2-1; a weak D match, TRBD2 (6 bases). Germline values: CDR1 MDHEN, CDR2 SYDVKM. V shed 7 bases and J shed 3 bases, with 13 bases lying between them. The CDR3 sequence is 14 residues long. The chain's CDR3 is CASIFAGNYNEQFF. The CDR3 region has the DNA TGTGCCAGCATTTTTGCGGGGAACTACAATGAGCAGTTCTTC.

This clonotype has just a few counts. This CDR3 is CATQELAENWDEQFF. The DNA for the CDR3 is TGTGCCACGCAGGAACTAGCGGAAAACTGGGATGAGCAGTTCTTC. The chain joins TRBV7-9 to TRBJ2-1; 8 bases are shared with TRBD2. The CDR3 sequence is 15 residues long. CDR1 and CDR2 from the germline V gene are SEHNR and FQNEAQ (reference sequence). J gave up 8 bases and V 10 bases, and 16 bases lay outside the gene matches.

The chain recombines TRBV20-1 with TRBJ1-2; TRBD1 matches at 8 bases. The ends lost 6 bases at V and 4 bases at J; junction bases unmatched: 10. Looked up from germline, CDR1 is DFQATT and CDR2 is SNEGSKA (reference sequence). This CDR3 is 14 amino acids long. The CDR3 nucleotides read TGCAGTGCGAGGACAGGGATTATAGGCTATGGCTACACCTTC. Its translation is CSARTGIIGYGYTF.

This clonotype was observed a handful of times. This CDR3 reads CSAPLAGSYNEQFF. The CDR3 DNA sequence: TGCAGTGCCCCTCTGGCGGGCTCCTACAATGAGCAGTTCTTC. The rearrangement joins TRBV20-1 to TRBJ2-1; D perhaps matches TRBD2 (5 bases). CDR3 length: 14 residues. V was cut by 6 bases and J by 0 bases, with 12 bases left in between. Germline V gives CDR1 DFQATT, CDR2 SNEGSKA (reference sequence).

There are many counts of this clonotype. The chain carries TRBV28 and TRBJ2-5, with 8 bases aligning to TRBD1. With V trimmed by 8 bases and J by 2 bases, 10 bases remained unmatched. Germline V lookup: CDR1 MDHEN, CDR2 SYDVKM. The CDR3 covers 15 residues. Here the CDR3 reads CASAWDRPPQETQYF. CDR3 sequence (DNA): TGTGCCAGCGCGTGGGACAGGCCACCTCAAGAGACCCAGTACTTC.